This TCR beta chain emerged from a study of blood T cell repertoires in COVID-19. Whole-study context: Samples of COVID-19 (acute and convalescent) were obtained from the United States, Italy and Spain. PBMCs, B-cell-depleted T cells, or T cells provided the cDNA or gDNA that made up the material.

Source study methods: Cell counts per sample came from amplifying reference gene primers. Some clones are missing from TCRdb's copy, which holds only in-frame ones; the method was immunoSEQ multiplex PCR. D and trimming come from the DNA, and the V and J calls and clone size come from that table. This table has approximately 93,000 clones, roughly 88% appearing once. Patients in Seattle were enrolled during active infection, then followed longitudinally. Material: peripheral blood. The TCR was taken from a man aged 45-60 years with COVID-19, enrolled during active disease.

CDR3 bases: TGTGCCACCAGTGATTGGCAGTATGGCTACACCTTC. Its translation is CATSDWQYGYTF. This chain links TRBV24-1 with TRBJ1-2; D unresolved. Trimming cost V 2 bases and J 5 bases, with 5 bases left between them. From germline, CDR1 is KGHDR and CDR2 SFDVKD. The CDR3 totals 12 residues.